One sample yielded the 13 T cell receptor beta chains listed below, sequenced in a study of CD8 T cells in ankylosing spondylitis. Points from the study as a whole: For ankylosing spondylitis blood, a TCR beta motif of several highly homologous variants appeared characteristic.

These receptors' antigens are unknown. Via MiXCR, TCRdb re-called the 5' RACE reads, giving one row per CDR3 protein. This sample has under 950,000 distinct CDR3 sequences; 19% occur once, and the top ten carry under 20%. The sample taken for sequencing was blood, either unsorted or a sorted T cell fraction (not recorded which). The receptors were gathered from a male donor with ankylosing spondylitis.

This clonotype appeared many times. This chain joins TRBV5-1 and TRBJ2-6; D is possibly TRBD1 (6 bases). Looked up from germline, CDR1 is SGHRS and CDR2 is YFSETQ. CDR3 length: 16 amino acids. The germline V and J ends were trimmed by 4 bases and 0 bases, with 11 bases remaining between them. CDR3 DNA: TGCGCCAGCAGCCGGGACACCACCTCTGGGGCCAACGTCCTGACTTTC. Its translation: CASSRDTTSGANVLTF.

This clonotype has a handful of counts. This chain uses TRBV7-2 with TRBJ2-1; 10 nucleotides agree with TRBD2. Unmatched junction bases numbered 6, after V lost 5 bases and J lost 5 bases. Germline CDR1 and CDR2: SGHTA and FQGNSA. The length of the CDR3 is 15 residues. The CDR3 bases are TGTGCCAGCAGCCAGGGACTAGCGAGAAACAATGAGCAGTTCTTC. Translation gives CASSQGLARNNEQFF.

The chain links TRBV2 to TRBJ2-5; 7 bases match TRBD1. Germline V gene sequence: CDR1 SNHLY, CDR2 FYNNEI. This CDR3 region has 15 residues. The V segment lost 6 bases and the J segment 4 bases; nucleotides outside the gene matches: 11. The CDR3 here is CASRHETTGRETQYF. CDR3 bases: TGTGCCAGCAGGCACGAAACGACAGGGAGAGAGACCCAGTACTTC.

This clonotype showed up just a few times. V is TRBV2 and J is TRBJ1-1; 10 nucleotides agree with TRBD1. The CDR3 runs to 15 residues. Germline V gene lookup returns CDR1 SNHLY and CDR2 FYNNEI. Trimming removed 7 bases from V and 1 base from J; junction bases left unmatched: 6. CDR3: CASTRQGAPNTEAFF. As DNA, the CDR3 is TGTGCCAGCACCAGACAGGGGGCCCCGAACACTGAAGCTTTCTTT.

V usage is TRBV12-3 or TRBV12-4 and J usage is TRBJ1-2; D is undetermined. The length of the CDR3 is 15 residues. V lost 0 bases and J lost 2, with 10 bases in between. CDR3 region: CASSLALASNYGYTF. CDR3 in DNA: TGTGCCAGCAGTTTAGCGCTGGCCAGCAACTATGGCTACACCTTC.

This clonotype counts as medium-sized. This sequence joins TRBV4-1 and TRBJ2-3; TRBD2 might be the D (7 bases). The CDR3 totals 15 residues. Germline CDR1 MGHRA, CDR2 YSYEKL. V shed 0 bases and J shed 4 bases, with 11 bases lying between them. This chain's CDR3 is CASSQDRGGADTQYF. In DNA form, the CDR3 reads TGCGCCAGCAGCCAAGATAGGGGGGGTGCAGATACGCAGTATTTT.

In this sample, this clonotype turned up a few times. V and J are TRBV11-2 and TRBJ2-1, with 8 bases fitting TRBD2. Per germline, CDR1 SGHAT and CDR2 FQNNGV. This CDR3 has 15 amino acids. The junction had 12 bases not matched to a gene; V was cut back by 4 bases and J by 10 bases. CDR3 amino acids: CASSWGVAGFLEQFF. Written as DNA, the CDR3 is TGTGCCAGCAGCTGGGGAGTAGCGGGATTCCTAGAGCAGTTCTTC.

J is TRBJ1-3 and V is TRBV10-3; 7 bases align to TRBD1. Germline loops: CDR1 ENHRY, CDR2 SYGVKD. The CDR3 runs 15 residues. J was trimmed by 0 bases and V by 4 bases; bases with no gene match: 3. In DNA form, the CDR3 reads TGTGCCATCAGTGGGGGACAGAACTCTGGAAACACCATATATTTT. This gives the protein CAISGGQNSGNTIYF.

V usage is TRBV12-3 or TRBV12-4 and J usage is TRBJ2-7, with a tentative D call TRBD1 (6 bases). The CDR3 contains 15 residues. V lost 4 bases and J lost 6, with 19 bases in between. CDR3 bases: TGTGCCAGCAGTTCAGCCAGGGGTGGGGAGTCCGAGCAGTACTTC. As protein: CASSSARGGESEQYF.

This sequence joins TRBV7-2 and TRBJ2-5; unclear D gene. This CDR3 is 13 amino acids long. V was pared by 0 bases and J by 10 bases, with 12 bases between. Germline V gives CDR1 SGHTA, CDR2 FQGNSA. The CDR3 is CASSLALSGFQYF. Written as DNA, the CDR3 is TGTGCCAGCAGCTTAGCGCTTTCGGGTTTCCAGTACTTC.

This clonotype was detected only a few times. The V gene is TRBV13, the J gene TRBJ1-4; TRBD1 aligns across 7 bases. The germline gives CDR1 PRHDT, CDR2 FYEKMQ (reference sequence). CDR3 length: 16 residues. With 4 bases clipped from V and 7 bases from J, the junction kept 12 bases outside the gene matches. Here the CDR3 reads CASSYGTAVAAEKLFF. The CDR3 nucleotides are TGTGCCAGCAGCTACGGGACAGCGGTGGCAGCTGAAAAACTGTTTTTT.

This clonotype has only a few counts. The chain employs TRBV24-1 and TRBJ2-5; 9 bases are shared with TRBD2. V lost 5 bases and J lost 5; bases outside the gene matches: 5. Per the germline V gene, CDR1 is KGHDR and CDR2 is SFDVKD. This CDR3 region has 14 residues. The DNA of the CDR3 is TGTGCCACCAGTGTAGCGGGAGCAGGCGAGACCCAGTACTTC. Amino acids: CATSVAGAGETQYF.

In its sample, this clonotype was seen a few times. This chain uses TRBV7-2 with TRBJ2-1; D is unresolved. The V gene lost 5 bases and the J gene lost 8 bases, with 7 bases spanning the gap. CDR1 and CDR2 from the germline V gene are SGHTA and FQGNSA. There are 11 residues in the CDR3. CDR3 region: CASSPLYEQFF. CDR3 nucleotide sequence: TGTGCCAGCAGCCCACTCTATGAGCAGTTCTTC.